These 26 T cell receptor beta chains came from one sample sequenced in a study of cytomegalovirus exposure and HLA in healthy donors. Primers included in the PCR were 60 Vbeta and 13 Jbeta primers. Assay used: immunoSEQ multiplex PCR; TCRdb lists only in-frame clones, some missing. In the table there are 140,000 to 150,000 clones, about 82% of which are singletons. Material for sequencing was PBMCs. Receptors were obtained from a male donor in good health and CMV-seronegative.

The J gene is TRBJ1-4, the V gene TRBV4-3; D might be TRBD1 (6 bases). Trimming removed 5 bases from V and 7 bases from J, with 23 bases in between. CDR3 size: 17 residues. The germline gives CDR1 LGHNA, CDR2 YSLEER. CDR3 sequence: CASSAYRDVGRGEKLFF. In nucleotides, the CDR3 is TGCGCCAGCAGCGCGTACAGGGATGTGGGTCGGGGTGAAAAACTGTTTTTT.

This chain connects TRBV7-6 to TRBJ2-1; 11 bases are shared with TRBD1. Unmatched junction bases numbered 12, after V lost 4 bases and J lost 7 bases. In germline, CDR1 is SGHVS, CDR2 FNYEAQ. The CDR3 is 17 residues long. CDR3 amino acids: CASSSGPWTGGRNEQFF. The CDR3 nucleotides are TGTGCCAGCAGCTCCGGGCCGTGGACAGGGGGCCGGAATGAGCAGTTCTTC.

The V and J genes are TRBV7-9 and TRBJ1-5; unclear D gene. CDR3 length: 15 residues. Trimming shortened V by 0 bases and J by 3 bases, and 9 bases separated the two germline ends. Germline V gene sequence: CDR1 SEHNR, CDR2 FQNEAQ (reference sequence). The CDR3 loop is CASSLAGSPNQPQHF. CDR3 bases: TGTGCCAGCAGCTTAGCGGGCAGTCCCAATCAGCCCCAGCATTTT.

CDR3 DNA: TGTGCCAGCAGTGCCTGGGACAGGGCTGATTCACCCCTCCACTTT. Translation: CASSAWDRADSPLHF. This rearrangement joins TRBV27 to TRBJ1-6, with 9 bases identical to TRBD1. CDR3 length: 15 residues. CDR1 and CDR2 (germline): MNHEY, SMNVEV (reference sequence). V lost 5 bases to trimming and J lost 8 bases; unmatched junction nucleotides: 7.

The genes are TRBV6-5 and TRBJ2-3; TRBD2 aligns across 8 bases. V dropped 6 bases and J dropped 0; count of bases not matched to a gene: 5. The CDR3 loop spans 15 amino acids. Per germline, CDR1 MNHEY and CDR2 SVGAGI. Here the CDR3 reads CASRRAGASTDTQYF. CDR3 nucleotide sequence: TGTGCCAGCAGAAGAGCGGGGGCCAGCACAGATACGCAGTATTTT.

This rearrangement joins TRBV2 to TRBJ2-1; 8 bases line up with TRBD2. The germline V gene has CDR1 SNHLY and CDR2 FYNNEI. The CDR3 sequence is 17 residues long. With 2 bases clipped from V and 4 bases from J, the junction kept 10 bases outside the gene matches. The DNA for the CDR3 is TGTGCCAGCAGTGAAATCTCCTTCGGGGGGGATTACAATGAGCAGTTCTTC. Its protein product is CASSEISFGGDYNEQFF.

The chain employs TRBV28 and TRBJ2-7; maybe TRBD1 (6 bases). Between the trimmed V and J ends, which lost 4 bases and 5 bases, there was a span of 12 bases. This CDR3 has 13 residues. Germline-derived CDR1 and CDR2 are MDHEN and SYDVKM. CDR3 bases: TGTGCCAGCAGTTCCGCAGGGGTCGACGAGCAGTACTTC. This gives the protein CASSSAGVDEQYF.

The V call is TRBV9, the J call TRBJ2-7; TRBD2 might be the D (7 bases). The germline CDR1 and CDR2 sequences are SGDLS and YYNGEE. The germline V and J ends were trimmed by 0 bases and 1 base, with 11 bases remaining between them. CDR3 length equals 15 residues. The CDR3 DNA reads TGTGCCAGCAGCGTAGCCGGGGGGCCGTCCTACGAGCAGTACTTC. This codes for CASSVAGGPSYEQYF.

V and J are TRBV7-2 and TRBJ2-7; 8 bases fit TRBD2. Germline CDR1 reads SGHTA; CDR2 reads FQGNSA. V shed 5 bases, J shed 2 bases, and the junction held 8 bases outside the gene matches. The CDR3 consists of 15 residues. Written as DNA, the CDR3 is TGTGCCAGCAGCAAAACTAGCGGCGCCACCTACGAGCAGTACTTC. Its translation is CASSKTSGATYEQYF. Based on the CDR3 plus reference TRBV7-2 and TRBJ2-7, the full variable domain is GAGVSQSPSNKVTEKGKDVELRCDPISGHTALYWYRQSLGQGLEFLIYFQGNSAPDKSGLPSDRFSAERTGGSVSTLTIQRTQQEDSAVYLCASSKTSGATYEQYFGPGTRLTVT.

This clone was seen only a few times. The V gene is TRBV28, the J gene TRBJ2-7, with D possibly TRBD1 on 6 matching bases. CDR3 length: 14 amino acids. From germline, CDR1 is MDHEN and CDR2 SYDVKM. V was pared by 3 bases and J by 3 bases, with 12 bases between. The chain's CDR3 is CASSFGQTIYEQYF. In DNA form, the CDR3 reads TGTGCCAGCAGTTTTGGACAGACTATCTACGAGCAGTACTTC.

The J gene is TRBJ2-1, the V gene TRBV19; the match to TRBD2 covers 10 bases. Per germline, CDR1 LNHDA and CDR2 SQIVND (reference sequence). This CDR3 is 15 amino acids long. The V segment lost 2 bases and the J segment 7 bases; nucleotides outside the gene matches: 5. The CDR3 loop is CASSILAGALNEQFF. CDR3 nucleotide sequence: TGTGCCAGTAGTATACTAGCGGGGGCCCTTAATGAGCAGTTCTTC.

As concerns this clone: Other nucleotide sequences in the sample specify the same CDR3. This chain uses TRBV27 with TRBJ2-7, with unresolved D. The V and J ends lost 5 bases and 4 bases respectively, with 12 bases between them. The germline V gene has CDR1 MNHEY and CDR2 SMNVEV (reference sequence). CDR3 length: 13 residues. CDR3: CASSLRGTYEQYF. CDR3 DNA: TGTGCCAGCAGTCTTCGCGGTACTTACGAGCAGTACTTC.

This clone has only a few counts. The V gene is TRBV5-3, the J gene TRBJ2-7; 8 bases are shared with TRBD1. TRBV5-3 is an ORF; its function is uncertain. This CDR3 is built from 16 residues. After removal of 0 bases from V and 6 bases from J, the junction contained 11 bases not matched to a gene. The CDR3 nucleotides read TGTGCCAGAAGCTTGGTGGGGGGCAGGGGGCGCCTCGAGCAGTACTTC. It codes for CARSLVGGRGRLEQYF.

The rearrangement links TRBV6-6 to TRBJ1-5; perhaps TRBD1 as D (6 bases). The CDR3 spans 14 residues. Between the trimmed V and J ends, which lost 2 bases and 6 bases, there was a span of 11 bases. Germline V gene data show CDR1 as MNHNY and CDR2 as SVGAGI (reference sequence). DNA for the CDR3: TGTGCCAGCAGTTACAAGGGGGACGGTCAGCCCCAGCATTTT. It is translated as CASSYKGDGQPQHF.

The chain has TRBV27 and TRBJ2-1; the match to TRBD1 covers 8 bases. With V trimmed by 6 bases and J by 9 bases, 13 bases remained unmatched. This CDR3 region has 15 residues. Germline V lookup: CDR1 MNHEY, CDR2 SMNVEV (reference sequence). The CDR3 here is CASSHKTGASGEQFF. CDR3 sequence (DNA): TGTGCCAGCAGCCATAAGACAGGGGCATCGGGTGAGCAGTTCTTC.

The chain employs TRBV15 and TRBJ2-1; 8 bases are a match to TRBD2. This CDR3 has 16 amino acids. From germline, CDR1 is LNHNV and CDR2 YYDKDF (reference sequence). The trim removed 7 bases at V and 6 bases at J, leaving 14 bases unmatched. CDR3 in amino acids: CATNGRSGSLTNEQFF. The CDR3 DNA follows: TGTGCCACCAACGGGAGGAGCGGGAGTCTAACCAATGAGCAGTTCTTC.

The genes are TRBV4-1 and TRBJ2-1, with TRBD1 identical over 11 bases. The CDR3 totals 16 residues. The J segment lost 5 bases and the V segment lost 7 bases, leaving 10 bases of the junction unmatched. CDR1 is MGHRA, CDR2 YSYEKL, per germline. The CDR3 here is CASTIPDRGPHNEQFF. The CDR3 DNA follows: TGCGCCAGCACCATACCGGACAGGGGGCCCCACAATGAGCAGTTCTTC.

This clone came up a few times. The gene calls are TRBV19 and TRBJ2-3, with TRBD1 matching 8 bases. Germline trimming cut 4 bases from V and 0 bases from J; bases unmatched to any gene: 3. The CDR3 runs 15 residues. CDR1 and CDR2 (germline): LNHDA, SQIVND (reference sequence). The CDR3 protein is CASSTGQGSTDTQYF. The CDR3 nucleotides are TGTGCCAGTAGTACCGGACAGGGAAGCACAGATACGCAGTATTTT.

About this clone: Germline is not matched at one junction end, which may reflect a read error. The chain joins TRBV6-6 to TRBJ2-3; tentative D call: TRBD2 (6 bases). This CDR3 is 16 amino acids long. From germline, CDR1 is MNHNY and CDR2 SVGAGI (reference sequence). The DNA of the CDR3 is TGTGCCAGCAGTTACACGGGAGTCGGCGGCACAGGTACGCAGTATTTT. Translating it yields CASSYTGVGGTGTQYF.

The CDR3, as DNA: TGTGCCAGTAGTAGGAGACAGGGCACCTACGAGCAGTACTTC. The encoded protein is CASSRRQGTYEQYF. The V and J genes are TRBV19 and TRBJ2-7; TRBD1 matches at 7 bases. The CDR3 is 14 residues long. Per the germline V gene, CDR1 is LNHDA and CDR2 is SQIVND (reference sequence). The V and J ends lost 4 bases and 2 bases, in that order; junction bases with no gene match: 5. Using reference TRBV19 and TRBJ2-7 for the parts outside the CDR3, the full variable domain is DGGITQSPKYLFRKEGQNVTLSCEQNLNHDAMYWYRQDPGQGLRLIYYSQIVNDFQKGDIAEGYSVSREKKESFPLTVTSAQKNPTAFYLCASSRRQGTYEQYFGPGTRLTVT.

V and J are TRBV20-1 and TRBJ2-7, with D hard to call. The germline V gene has CDR1 DFQATT and CDR2 SNEGSKA (reference sequence). This CDR3 has 11 residues. V was clipped by 0 bases and J by 4 bases, with 4 bases between them. The CDR3 reads CSARDLYEQYF. In DNA, the CDR3 is TGCAGTGCTAGAGACTTATACGAGCAGTACTTC.

This clone was seen once. This chain uses TRBV5-4 with TRBJ2-3; TRBD2 matches 8 bases. Germline-derived CDR1 and CDR2 are SGHNT and YYREEE (reference sequence). The V segment lost 4 bases and the J segment 3 bases; nucleotides outside the gene matches: 7. CDR3 size: 15 residues. The CDR3 spells CASSPRGGGTDTQYF. The CDR3, as DNA: TGTGCCAGCAGCCCACGGGGGGGCGGGACAGATACGCAGTATTTT. The variable domain in full, with the rest retrieved from reference TRBV5-4 and TRBJ2-3, is ETGVTQSPTHLIKTRGQQVTLRCSSQSGHNTVSWYQQALGQGPQFIFQYYREEENGRGNFPPRFSGLQFPNYSSELNVNALELDDSALYLCASSPRGGGTDTQYFGPGTRLTVL.

The gene calls are TRBV4-3 and TRBJ2-3; 11 nucleotides match TRBD2. The CDR3 sequence is 17 residues long. In germline, CDR1 is LGHNA, CDR2 YSLEER. With V trimmed by 4 bases and J by 0 bases, 6 bases remained unmatched. The CDR3, as DNA: TGCGCCAGCAGCCGAGAACTAGCGGGAGCGAGCACAGATACGCAGTATTTT. Residues: CASSRELAGASTDTQYF.

CDR3 residues: CASSSRQGVIGELFF. The CDR3 bases are TGTGCCAGCAGCTCCCGACAGGGTGTAATCGGGGAGCTGTTTTTT. The rearrangement uses TRBV7-3 and TRBJ2-2; TRBD1 agrees at 7 bases. The CDR3 has 15 residues. Germline CDR1 and CDR2: SGHTA and FQGTGA. V lost 4 bases to trimming and J lost 7 bases; unmatched junction nucleotides: 9. Drawing the rest from reference TRBV7-3 and TRBJ2-2, the complete variable domain is GAGVSQTPSNKVTEKGKYVELRCDPISGHTALYWYRQSLGQGPEFLIYFQGTGAADDSGLPNDRFFAVRPEGSVSTLKIQRTERGDSAVYLCASSSRQGVIGELFFGEGSRLTVL.

This clone showed up just once. V and J are TRBV7-9 and TRBJ1-3; a possible D gene is TRBD1 (6 bases). CDR3 length: 16 amino acids. Germline lookup yields CDR1 SEHNR and CDR2 FQNEAQ (reference sequence). Trimming left V 5 bases short and J 3 bases short, with 17 bases between. The CDR3 DNA reads TGTGCCAGCAGCCAAACCGGGACATACCATGGAAACACCATATATTTT. Protein sequence: CASSQTGTYHGNTIYF. Full variable domain (rest looked up from reference TRBV7-9 and TRBJ1-3): DTGVSQNPRHKITKRGQNVTFRCDPISEHNRLYWYRQTLGQGPEFLTYFQNEAQLEKSRLLSDRFSAERPKGSFSTLEIQRTEQGDSAMYLCASSQTGTYHGNTIYFGEGSWLTVV.

The chain uses TRBV27 and TRBJ1-3, with 7 bases that match TRBD1. Germline loops: CDR1 MNHEY, CDR2 SMNVEV (reference sequence). The CDR3 sequence is 15 residues long. The J segment lost 5 bases and the V segment lost 4 bases, leaving 8 bases of the junction unmatched. CDR3 protein: CASSSTGTARNTIYF. CDR3 in DNA: TGTGCCAGCAGTTCAACTGGGACAGCTAGAAACACCATATATTTT.